The clone carrying this T cell receptor beta chain was recorded a few times. PCR used 60 Vbeta primers and 13 Jbeta primers. The repertoire was sequenced with immunoSEQ multiplex PCR; TCRdb's copy has only in-frame clones and lacks some. Among 100,000 to 150,000 clones listed, 65% to 80% were seen once. The sample is drawn from a study of cytomegalovirus exposure and HLA in healthy donors. Turning to the study itself: Earlier findings included over 90 million unique TCR beta sequences obtained from 170 million or so T cells.

V gave up 0 bases and J gave up 5 bases, with 8 bases separating them. Germline V gene data show CDR1 as MNHNS and CDR2 as SASEGT. The CDR3 sequence is 14 residues long. Source material: PBMCs. The TCR comes from a male donor in good health and CMV-seropositive. This chain uses TRBV6-1 with TRBJ1-5; tentative D call: TRBD1 (5 bases). This chain's CDR3 is CASSEAEGHQPQHF. CDR3 in DNA: TGTGCCAGCAGTGAAGCGGAGGGACATCAGCCCCAGCATTTT.